The rows below give T cell receptor beta chains drawn from one sample of a study of radiotherapy plus CTLA-4 blockade in lung cancer. Profiled with immunoSEQ multiplex PCR; TCRdb holds only in-frame clones, not every one. The table has more than 90,000 clones, roughly 80% seen once. The material was peripheral blood, obtained from a patient treated with radiotherapy plus ipilimumab. All receptors come from a human donor with non-small cell lung cancer who had a partial response to radiotherapy plus ipilimumab. The CDR3 runs from the conserved cysteine through the conserved F or W.

v_call: TRBV5-1; j_call: TRBJ2-7; cdr3_length: 16; cdr3_aa: CASFDVGQGVVYEQYF
v_call: TRBV7-2; j_call: TRBJ2-3; cdr3_length: 17; cdr3_aa: CASSFEGLAGAADTQYF
v_call: TRBV28; j_call: TRBJ2-5; cdr3_length: 15; cdr3_aa: CASSPQGAQRETQYF
v_call: TRBV6-6; j_call: TRBJ2-1; cdr3_length: 14; cdr3_aa: CASSYSGGYNEQFF
v_call: TRBV6-6; j_call: TRBJ1-2; cdr3_length: 14; cdr3_aa: CASSWDREIEGYTF
v_call: TRBV5-1; j_call: TRBJ1-3; cdr3_length: 15; cdr3_aa: CASSRTGGGENTIYF
v_call: TRBV21-1; j_call: TRBJ1-1; cdr3_length: 16; cdr3_aa: CASSRKLRDYNTEAFF
v_call: TRBV27; j_call: TRBJ1-3; cdr3_length: 15; cdr3_aa: CASRPEVYSGNTIYF
v_call: TRBV11-2; j_call: TRBJ2-2; cdr3_length: 14; cdr3_aa: CASSPQGNTGELFF
v_call: TRBV5-1; j_call: TRBJ2-5; cdr3_length: 14; cdr3_aa: CASSTPGGDETQYF
v_call: TRBV30; j_call: TRBJ2-1; cdr3_length: 17; cdr3_aa: CAWSSGTSAEPYNEQFF
v_call: TRBV30; j_call: TRBJ2-7; cdr3_length: 13; cdr3_aa: CAWTATRIQAPYF
v_call: TRBV30; j_call: TRBJ2-5; cdr3_length: 14; cdr3_aa: CAWRWTGGRETQYF
v_call: TRBV2; j_call: TRBJ1-1; cdr3_length: 13; cdr3_aa: CASRADRNTEAFF
v_call: TRBV30; j_call: TRBJ1-5; cdr3_length: 16; cdr3_aa: CAWSVLRGSSNQPQHF
v_call: TRBV2; j_call: TRBJ1-4; cdr3_length: 14; cdr3_aa: CASRGGTGHEKLFF
v_call: TRBV5-1; j_call: TRBJ2-6; cdr3_length: 15; cdr3_aa: CASSPAGSGANVLTF
v_call: TRBV9; j_call: TRBJ2-1; cdr3_length: 13; cdr3_aa: CASSVVSVNEQFF
v_call: TRBV15; j_call: TRBJ2-2; cdr3_length: 17; cdr3_aa: CATSRDLNSGGTGELFF
v_call: TRBV2; j_call: TRBJ1-5; cdr3_length: 13; cdr3_aa: CASKRGSNQPQHF
v_call: TRBV5-4; j_call: TRBJ2-7; cdr3_length: 15; cdr3_aa: CASSLAETGSYEQHF
v_call: TRBV9; j_call: TRBJ1-3; cdr3_length: 16; cdr3_aa: CASSGGGANSGNTIYF
v_call: TRBV2; j_call: TRBJ2-1; cdr3_length: 16; cdr3_aa: CASSEFRHDPYNEQFF
v_call: TRBV29-1; j_call: TRBJ2-3; cdr3_length: 14; cdr3_aa: CSVEERKSTDTQYF
v_call: TRBV28; j_call: TRBJ2-2; cdr3_length: 15; cdr3_aa: CASNGGRAGLGELFF
v_call: TRBV5-6; j_call: TRBJ2-1; cdr3_length: 16; cdr3_aa: CASSSDRVSSYNEQFF
v_call: TRBV5-1; j_call: TRBJ1-3; cdr3_length: 14; cdr3_aa: CASSSQGSGNTIYF
v_call: TRBV6-1; j_call: TRBJ2-1; cdr3_length: 13; cdr3_aa: CASSVSGVNEQFF
v_call: TRBV5-1; j_call: TRBJ1-4; cdr3_length: 17; cdr3_aa: CASSRRGATGGNEKLFF
v_call: TRBV5-1; j_call: TRBJ2-3; cdr3_length: 13; cdr3_aa: CASSGSGTDTQYF
v_call: TRBV6-5; j_call: TRBJ2-2; cdr3_length: 16; cdr3_aa: CASSYFTSGGTGELFF
v_call: TRBV7-8; j_call: TRBJ1-2; cdr3_length: 14; cdr3_aa: CASSPEQGSYGYTF
v_call: TRBV5-1; j_call: TRBJ2-7; cdr3_length: 19; cdr3_aa: CASSLAVASGTSGSYEQYF
v_call: TRBV6-1; j_call: TRBJ2-5; cdr3_length: 15; cdr3_aa: CASRRDSLNQETQYF
v_call: TRBV19; j_call: TRBJ2-5; cdr3_length: 15; cdr3_aa: CASSIYSDYQETQYF
v_call: TRBV19; j_call: TRBJ2-3; cdr3_length: 16; cdr3_aa: CASSTIRMAGRDTQYF
v_call: TRBV6-1; j_call: TRBJ1-2; cdr3_length: 12; cdr3_aa: CASIGRYYGYTF
v_call: TRBV13; j_call: TRBJ2-7; cdr3_length: 15; cdr3_aa: CASSEGLAGRYEQYF
v_call: TRBV28; j_call: TRBJ1-2; cdr3_length: 13; cdr3_aa: CASSLAVNYGYTF
v_call: TRBV7-3; j_call: TRBJ2-2; cdr3_length: 14; cdr3_aa: CASSSTANTGELFF
v_call: TRBV28; j_call: TRBJ1-1; cdr3_length: 15; cdr3_aa: CASSPGTGMGTEAFF
v_call: TRBV28; j_call: TRBJ2-4; cdr3_length: 13; cdr3_aa: CASSRLAKNIQYF
v_call: TRBV6-5; j_call: TRBJ2-2; cdr3_length: 14; cdr3_aa: CASSRAGGSGELFF
v_call: TRBV28; j_call: TRBJ1-4; cdr3_length: 14; cdr3_aa: CASRIQGGDEKLFF
v_call: TRBV19; j_call: TRBJ2-7; cdr3_length: 17; cdr3_aa: CASSPRAGQSSSYEQYF
v_call: TRBV5-1; j_call: TRBJ1-2; cdr3_length: 16; cdr3_aa: CASSSGTGGVNYGYTF